This TCR beta chain was obtained from a study of neoadjuvant nivolumab and ipilimumab in lung cancer. General observations from the study: Blood richness before therapy tracked richness in tumors resected after neoadjuvant therapy. From pretherapy to surgery, tumor richness and clonality rose with dual therapy.

Remarks on this clone: Its antigen is still unknown.

The method was immunoSEQ multiplex PCR; TCRdb's version includes in-frame clones alone and lacks a portion of them. The sample carries fewer than 35,000 clones, about nine tenths recorded once. The CDR3 spans 13 residues. The ends lost 6 bases at V and 6 bases at J; junction bases unmatched: 6. CDR1 is SQVTM and CDR2 is ANQGSEA in the germline V gene. The sequence came from an adult with non-small cell lung cancer. The chain has TRBV29-1 and TRBJ1-2; TRBD1 matches at 11 bases. Source: peripheral blood, taken after neoadjuvant nivolumab, alone or with ipilimumab, at or shortly before surgery. For the CDR3, the DNA is TGCAGCGTCCCCGGGACAGGGGGGGATGGCTACACCTTC. The encoded protein is CSVPGTGGDGYTF.